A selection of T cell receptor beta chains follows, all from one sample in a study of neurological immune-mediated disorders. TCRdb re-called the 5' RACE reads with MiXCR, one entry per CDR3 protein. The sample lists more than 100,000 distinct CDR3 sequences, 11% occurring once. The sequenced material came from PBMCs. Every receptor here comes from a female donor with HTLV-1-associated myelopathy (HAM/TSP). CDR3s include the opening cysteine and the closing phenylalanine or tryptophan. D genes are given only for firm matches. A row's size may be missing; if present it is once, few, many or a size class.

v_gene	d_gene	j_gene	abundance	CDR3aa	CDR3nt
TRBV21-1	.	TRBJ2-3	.	CASRQLAGGPDKQYF	TGTGCCAGCAGGCAACTAGCGGGGGGACCAGATAAGCAGTATTTT
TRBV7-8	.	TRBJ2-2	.	CASSLGDAGELVF	TGTGCCAGCAGCTTAGGGGATGCCGGTGAGCTGGTTTTT
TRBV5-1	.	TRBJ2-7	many	CASRRDGTYEQYF	TGCGCCAGTAGGCGGGACGGTACCTACGAGCAGTACTTC
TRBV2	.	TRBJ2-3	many	CASSERRLTDTQYF	TGTGCCAGCAGTGAAAGGCGGCTCACAGATACGCAGTATTTT
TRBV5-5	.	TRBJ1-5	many	CASSSTRGSPKPQHF	TGTGCCAGCAGCTCGACCCGGGGTAGTCCTAAGCCCCAGCATTTT
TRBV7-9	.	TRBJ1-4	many	CASSLPGESEKLFF	TGTGCCAGCAGCTTACCAGGGGAGAGTGAAAAACTGTTTTTT
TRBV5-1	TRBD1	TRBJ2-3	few	CASSSRDRGGSDTQYF	TGCGCCAGCAGCTCCCGGGACAGGGGAGGGTCAGATACGCAGTATTTT
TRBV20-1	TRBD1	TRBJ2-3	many	CSAGGQGADTQYF	TGCAGTGCTGGGGGACAGGGGGCAGATACGCAGTATTTT
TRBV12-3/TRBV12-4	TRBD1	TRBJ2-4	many	CASSEAGTGKNIQYF	TGTGCCAGCAGCGAGGCAGGGACAGGGAAAAACATTCAGTACTTC
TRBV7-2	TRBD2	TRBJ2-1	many	CASRPGLGSYNEQFF	TGTGCCAGCAGGCCGGGACTAGGCTCCTACAATGAGCAGTTCTTC
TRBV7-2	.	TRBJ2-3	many	CASSRLGGHLTDTQYF	TGTGCCAGCAGCCGATTGGGGGGCCACCTCACAGATACGCAGTATTTT
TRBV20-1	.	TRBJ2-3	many	CSARFRTGDTQYF	TGCAGTGCTAGATTCCGGACTGGGGATACGCAGTATTTT
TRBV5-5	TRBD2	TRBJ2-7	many	CASSLTSGGFYEQYF	TGTGCCAGCAGCCTCACTAGCGGGGGGTTTTACGAGCAGTACTTC
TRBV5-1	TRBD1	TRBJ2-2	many	CASSLRGGRTGELFF	TGCGCCAGCAGCTTGAGAGGGGGCCGGACCGGGGAGCTGTTTTTT
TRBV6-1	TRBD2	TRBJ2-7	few	CASYSGTSSYEQYF	TGTGCCAGCTATAGCGGGACGAGCTCCTACGAGCAGTACTTC
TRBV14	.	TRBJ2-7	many	CASSQRVRGHEQYF	TGTGCCAGCAGCCAACGAGTCCGGGGCCACGAGCAGTACTTC
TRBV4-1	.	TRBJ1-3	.	CASSQPRVFSGNTIYF	TGCGCCAGCAGCCAACCCCGGGTATTCTCTGGAAACACCATATATTTT
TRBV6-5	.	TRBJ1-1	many	CASRPLRGTEAFF	TGTGCCAGCAGGCCCCTAAGGGGGACTGAAGCTTTCTTT
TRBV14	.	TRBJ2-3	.	CASSQDLNSYEYF	TGTGCCAGCAGCCAAGATCTTAATTCGTATGAGTATTTT
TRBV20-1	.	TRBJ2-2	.	CSGVATTNTGELFF	TGCAGTGGTGTTGCGACAACGAACACCGGGGAGCTGTTTTTT
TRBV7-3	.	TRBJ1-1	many	CASSPLGNTEAFF	TGTGCCAGCAGCCCTCTTGGTAACACTGAAGCTTTCTTT
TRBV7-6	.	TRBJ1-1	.	CASSLGVRAEAFF	TGTGCCAGCAGCTTAGGGGTACGGGCTGAAGCTTTCTTT
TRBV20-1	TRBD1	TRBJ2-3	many	CSARGHPPPGQGPDTQYF	TGCAGTGCTAGAGGACATCCTCCCCCGGGACAGGGTCCAGATACGCAGTATTTT
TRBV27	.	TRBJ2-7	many	CASSPPHPREQYF	TGTGCCAGCAGTCCCCCCCATCCTAGGGAGCAGTACTTC
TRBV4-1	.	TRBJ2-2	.	CASSRLGETGELFF	TGCGCCAGCAGCCGGTTAGGGGAGACAGGGGAGCTGTTTTTT
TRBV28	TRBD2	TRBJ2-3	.	CASTTGGLGDTQYF	TGTGCCAGCACCACGGGGGGGCTGGGAGATACGCAGTATTTT
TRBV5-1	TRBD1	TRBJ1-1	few	CASQIWDSNTEAFF	TGCGCCAGCCAAATCTGGGACAGTAACACTGAAGCTTTCTTT
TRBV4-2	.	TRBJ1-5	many	CASSQEGLGNQPQHF	TGTGCCAGCAGCCAAGAGGGGTTGGGCAATCAGCCCCAGCATTTT
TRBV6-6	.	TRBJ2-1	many	CASSYPGYSYNEQFF	TGTGCCAGCAGTTACCCAGGGTACTCCTACAATGAGCAGTTCTTC
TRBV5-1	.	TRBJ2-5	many	CASSLEAPGETQYF	TGCGCCAGCAGCTTGGAAGCCCCTGGTGAGACCCAGTACTTC
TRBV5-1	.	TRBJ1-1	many	CASSPEGGVTEAFF	TGCGCCAGCAGCCCTGAGGGGGGGGTCACTGAAGCTTTCTTT
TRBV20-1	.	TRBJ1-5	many	CSAQDSNQPQHF	TGCAGTGCTCAGGACAGCAATCAGCCCCAGCATTTT
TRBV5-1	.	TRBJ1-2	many	CASSTGVYYGYTF	TGCGCCAGCAGCACCGGGGTCTACTATGGCTACACCTTC
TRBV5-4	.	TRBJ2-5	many	CASSLREGIEETQYF	TGTGCCAGCAGCTTGCGTGAGGGGATAGAAGAGACCCAGTACTTC
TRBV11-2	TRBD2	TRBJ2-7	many	CASSLSGAVWSYEQYF	TGTGCCAGCAGCTTGAGCGGGGCAGTATGGTCCTACGAGCAGTACTTC
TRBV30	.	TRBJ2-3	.	CAWSPRGRLRTDTQYF	TGTGCCTGGAGTCCGAGGGGGAGGCTTCGCACAGATACGCAGTATTTT
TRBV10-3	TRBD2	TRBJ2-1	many	CAIGTDRRGGGNEQFF	TGTGCCATCGGGACCGACCGGCGGGGGGGAGGTAATGAGCAGTTCTTC
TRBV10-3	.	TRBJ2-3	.	CAISESGDQDTQYF	TGTGCCATCAGTGAGTCCGGCGACCAGGATACGCAGTATTTT
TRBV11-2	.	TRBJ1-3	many	CASSQRNQPGNTIYF	TGTGCCAGCAGCCAAAGAAATCAACCTGGAAACACCATATATTTT
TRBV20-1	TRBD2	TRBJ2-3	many	CSARGSGGVDTQYF	TGCAGTGCTAGAGGTAGCGGGGGTGTCGATACGCAGTATTTT
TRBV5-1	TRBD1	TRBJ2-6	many	CASSYPGQGAGANVLTF	TGCGCCAGCAGCTATCCGGGACAGGGTGCTGGGGCCAACGTCCTGACTTTC
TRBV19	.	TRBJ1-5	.	CASTPGRDQPQHF	TGTGCCAGTACCCCGGGGAGAGATCAGCCCCAGCATTTT
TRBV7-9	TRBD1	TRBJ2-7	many	CASSPRDRYEQYF	TGTGCCAGCAGCCCTCGGGACAGGTACGAGCAGTACTTC
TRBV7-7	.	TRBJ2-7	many	CASSLELYYEQYF	TGTGCCAGCAGCTTAGAGCTATACTACGAGCAGTACTTC
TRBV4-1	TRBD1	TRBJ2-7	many	CASSQVDRAHEQYF	TGCGCCAGCAGCCAAGTAGACAGGGCCCACGAGCAGTACTTC
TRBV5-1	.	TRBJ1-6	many	CASSPLQSSYNSPLHF	TGCGCCAGCAGCCCCTTACAGAGCTCCTATAATTCACCCCTCCACTTT
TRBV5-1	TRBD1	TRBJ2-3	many	CASRTQGAGTDTQYF	TGCGCCAGCAGAACCCAGGGGGCTGGCACAGATACGCAGTATTTT
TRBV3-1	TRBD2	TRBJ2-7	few	CASSQDMTAGGHEQYF	TGTGCCAGCAGCCAAGATATGACAGCGGGGGGGCACGAGCAGTACTTC
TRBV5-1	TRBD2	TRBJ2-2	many	CASSRRGDGRGTGELFF	TGCGCCAGCAGCCGCCGGGGGGACGGGAGAGGAACCGGGGAGCTGTTTTTT
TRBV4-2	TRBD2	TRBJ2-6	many	CASSQDGGAGANVLTF	TGTGCCAGCAGCCAAGATGGGGGGGCTGGGGCCAACGTCCTGACTTTC
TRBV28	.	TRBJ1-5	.	CASSLIYQPQHF	TGTGCCAGCAGTTTAATTTATCAGCCCCAGCATTTT
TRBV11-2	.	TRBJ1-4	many	CASSLTGVNEKLFF	TGTGCCAGCAGCTTGACGGGGGTTAATGAAAAACTGTTTTTT
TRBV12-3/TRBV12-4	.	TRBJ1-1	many	CASSPRGRKGIGSEAFF	TGTGCCAGCAGTCCCCGGGGGCGCAAGGGGATAGGCTCTGAAGCTTTCTTT
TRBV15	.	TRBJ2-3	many	CATAGQGLDTQYF	TGTGCCACAGCTGGTCAGGGTTTAGATACGCAGTATTTT
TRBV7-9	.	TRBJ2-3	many	CASSLGDLGPDTQYF	TGTGCCAGCAGCTTAGGGGACCTGGGCCCAGATACGCAGTATTTT
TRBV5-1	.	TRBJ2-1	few	CASSLGGGPRNNEQFF	TGCGCCAGCAGCTTGGGGGGGGGGCCGAGAAACAATGAGCAGTTCTTC
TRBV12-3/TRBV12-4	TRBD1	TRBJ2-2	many	CAIATGANTGELFF	TGTGCCATCGCGACAGGGGCGAACACCGGGGAGCTGTTTTTT
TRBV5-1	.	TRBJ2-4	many	CASSLEGRGPEGIQYF	TGCGCCAGCAGCTTGGAGGGTCGGGGGCCGGAAGGCATTCAGTACTTC
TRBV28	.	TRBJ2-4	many	CASSWSHLAKNIQYF	TGTGCCAGCAGTTGGTCACATCTAGCCAAAAACATTCAGTACTTC